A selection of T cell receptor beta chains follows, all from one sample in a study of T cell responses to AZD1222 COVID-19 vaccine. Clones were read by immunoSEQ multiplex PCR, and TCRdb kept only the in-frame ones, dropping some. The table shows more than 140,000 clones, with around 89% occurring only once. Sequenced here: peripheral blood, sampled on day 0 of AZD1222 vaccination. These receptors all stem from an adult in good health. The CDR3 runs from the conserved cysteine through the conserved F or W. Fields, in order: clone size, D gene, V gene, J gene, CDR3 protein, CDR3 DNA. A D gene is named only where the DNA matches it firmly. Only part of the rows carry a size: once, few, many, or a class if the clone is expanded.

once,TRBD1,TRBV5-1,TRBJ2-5,CATSRDRGQETQYF,TGCGCCACGTCCCGGGACAGGGGTCAGGAGACCCAGTACTTC
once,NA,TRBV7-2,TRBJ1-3,CASSLGPDRLVYF,TGTGCCAGCAGCTTAGGCCCGGACAGATTGGTATATTTT
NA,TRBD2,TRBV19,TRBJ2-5,CASSIGRRGAKAKETQYF,TGTGCCAGTAGTATAGGAAGGCGGGGGGCGAAAGCAAAAGAGACCCAGTACTTC
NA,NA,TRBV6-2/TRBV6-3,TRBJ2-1,CASSYSFREQFF,TGTGCCAGCAGTTACTCATTCAGGGAGCAGTTCTTC
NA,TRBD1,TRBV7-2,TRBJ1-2,CASSFGAGQGASGYTF,TGTGCCAGCAGCTTCGGGGCGGGACAGGGGGCATCTGGCTACACCTTC
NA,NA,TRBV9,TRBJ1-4,CASSASHRTGGGEKLFF,TGTGCCAGCAGCGCCTCCCACAGGACCGGGGGAGGTGAAAAACTGTTTTTT
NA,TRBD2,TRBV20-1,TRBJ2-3,CSASPSGRPDTQYF,TGCAGTGCTAGTCCCAGCGGGAGGCCAGATACGCAGTATTTT
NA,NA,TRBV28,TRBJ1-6,CASSFIHNSPLHF,TGTGCCAGCAGTTTTATTCACAATTCACCCCTCCACTTT
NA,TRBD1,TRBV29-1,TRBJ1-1,CSVQIGQANTEAFF,TGCAGCGTACAGATCGGACAGGCTAACACTGAAGCTTTCTTT
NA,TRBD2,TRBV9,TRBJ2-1,CASSVVARAGAGDEQFF,TGTGCCAGCAGCGTAGTTGCCCGGGCGGGAGCCGGCGATGAGCAGTTCTTC
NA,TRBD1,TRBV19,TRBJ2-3,CASSTNRGHGTDTQYF,TGTGCCAGTAGTACAAACAGGGGGCATGGCACAGATACGCAGTATTTT
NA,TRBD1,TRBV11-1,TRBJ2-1,CASSPGQEAYNEQFF,TGTGCCAGCAGCCCGGGACAGGAAGCCTACAATGAGCAGTTCTTC
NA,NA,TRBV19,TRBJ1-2,CASRGATPISFGYTF,TGTGCCAGTAGAGGAGCGACACCAATTTCTTTCGGCTACACCTTC
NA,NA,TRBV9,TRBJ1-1,CASSVLGNTEAFF,TGTGCCAGCAGCGTCTTGGGGAACACTGAAGCTTTCTTT
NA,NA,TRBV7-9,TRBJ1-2,CASEGALYGYTF,TGTGCCAGCGAGGGAGCTCTCTATGGCTACACCTTC
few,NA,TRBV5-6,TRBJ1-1,CASSFGPRLRNTEAFF,TGTGCCAGCAGCTTTGGTCCCCGGTTGAGGAACACTGAAGCTTTCTTT
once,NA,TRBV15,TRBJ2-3,CATSRVGYGPDTQYF,TGTGCCACCAGCAGAGTGGGCTACGGGCCAGATACGCAGTATTTT
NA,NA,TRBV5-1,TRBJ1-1,CASSVHPNTEAFF,TGCGCCAGCAGTGTCCATCCGAACACTGAAGCTTTCTTT
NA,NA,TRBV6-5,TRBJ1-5,CASSYGRGNQPQHF,TGTGCCAGCAGTTACGGCAGGGGCAATCAGCCCCAGCATTTT
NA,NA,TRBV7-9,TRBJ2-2,CASSRNTGELFF,TGTGCCAGCAGCCGGAACACCGGGGAGCTGTTTTTT
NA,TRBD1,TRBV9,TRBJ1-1,CASSVTGSDTEAFF,TGTGCCAGCAGCGTGACAGGGTCTGACACTGAAGCTTTCTTT
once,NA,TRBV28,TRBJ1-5,CASTGYGNQPQHF,TGTGCCAGCACGGGGTACGGCAATCAGCCCCAGCATTTT
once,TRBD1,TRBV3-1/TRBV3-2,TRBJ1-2,CASSPGLGGHGYTF,TGTGCCAGCAGCCCAGGCTTAGGGGGCCATGGCTACACCTTC
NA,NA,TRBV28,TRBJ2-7,CASRVRDYEQYF,TGTGCCAGCCGCGTCAGAGACTACGAGCAGTACTTC
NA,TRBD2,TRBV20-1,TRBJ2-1,CSASLGSGTNNEQFF,TGCAGTGCTAGTCTGGGGAGCGGGACGAACAATGAGCAGTTCTTC
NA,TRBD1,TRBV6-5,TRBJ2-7,CASRRGPTGVEQYF,TGTGCCAGCAGGAGGGGGCCGACAGGGGTCGAGCAGTACTTC
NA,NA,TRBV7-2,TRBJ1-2,CASSLARRAIYTF,TGTGCCAGCAGCTTAGCGCGGAGGGCCATCTACACCTTC
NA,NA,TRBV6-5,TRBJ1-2,CASIQTAFPYGYTF,TGTGCCAGCATTCAGACAGCTTTTCCCTATGGCTACACCTTC
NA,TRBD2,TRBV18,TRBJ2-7,CASSRTPGLAYEQYF,TGTGCCAGCTCACGTACCCCCGGACTAGCGTACGAGCAGTACTTC
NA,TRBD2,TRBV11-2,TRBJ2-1,CASSPQRSGRGGEQFF,TGTGCCAGCAGCCCTCAGCGGAGCGGGAGAGGAGGTGAGCAGTTCTTC
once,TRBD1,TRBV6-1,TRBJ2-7,CASSEGDRVPEYF,TGTGCCAGCAGTGAAGGGGACAGGGTTCCGGAGTACTTC
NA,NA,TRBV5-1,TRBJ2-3,CASSTGRGDTQYF,TGCGCCAGCAGCACCGGTAGGGGAGATACGCAGTATTTT
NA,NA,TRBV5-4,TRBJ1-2,CASSLALGANGYTF,TGTGCCAGCAGCTTGGCGCTGGGGGCGAATGGCTACACCTTC
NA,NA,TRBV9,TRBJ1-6,CASSTQGLEDSPLHF,TGTGCCAGCAGCACACAGGGTCTTGAGGATTCACCCCTCCACTTT
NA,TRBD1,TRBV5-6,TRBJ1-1,CASSFLSSGTGNTEAFF,TGTGCCAGCAGCTTTCTTTCGTCCGGGACAGGGAACACTGAAGCTTTCTTT
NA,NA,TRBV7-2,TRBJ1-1,CASSLAGRDTEAFF,TGTGCCAGCAGCTTAGCAGGGAGGGACACTGAAGCTTTCTTT
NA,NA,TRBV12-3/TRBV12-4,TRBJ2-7,CASSPRLYEQYF,TGTGCCAGCAGCCCCCGCCTCTACGAGCAGTACTTC
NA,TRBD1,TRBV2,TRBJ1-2,CASKDRGTNYGYTF,TGTGCCAGCAAGGACAGGGGTACTAACTATGGCTACACCTTC
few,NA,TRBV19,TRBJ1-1,CASTFKEFGGRTFF,TGTGCCAGTACTTTCAAGGAGTTCGGGGGGAGAACTTTCTTT
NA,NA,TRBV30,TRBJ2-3,CAWSVGGAASTDTQYF,TGTGCCTGGAGTGTAGGGGGAGCGGCTAGCACAGATACGCAGTATTTT
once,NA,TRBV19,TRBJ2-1,CASSIGIVGEQFF,TGTGCCAGTAGTATCGGGATAGTTGGTGAGCAGTTCTTC
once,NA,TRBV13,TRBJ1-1,CASSWSRTVVSTEAFF,TGTGCCAGCAGCTGGTCTCGGACAGTAGTTAGTACTGAAGCTTTCTTT
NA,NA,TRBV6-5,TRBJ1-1,CASSYSSGLNTEAFF,TGTGCCAGCAGTTACTCGTCAGGTTTGAACACTGAAGCTTTCTTT